The present T cell receptor beta chain was sequenced within a study of TIL therapy for anti-PD-1-resistant metastatic lung cancer. Study summary: Patients had a median age of nearly 55 years (range roughly 38-75). Median tumor mutation burden was under 1.6 mutations per megabase.

The libraries were made with immunoSEQ v3. TCRdb keeps only in-frame clones here, not all; method: immunoSEQ multiplex PCR. Of roughly 58,000 clones listed, roughly 77% are singletons. Broader study findings: Infused TIL clonotypes partially replaced the baseline blood repertoire, then decayed over months.

Time point indicated: pre-treatment sample, taken before nivolumab and TIL therapy. Patients were adults with stage 4 NSCLC. Concerning this clone: Its cognate antigen is unknown.

From germline, CDR1 is MNHEY and CDR2 SVGAGI. The CDR3 extends over 14 amino acids. Trimming left V 2 bases short and J 2 bases short, with 10 bases between. This TCR derives from a person aged 25 to 80 with non-small cell lung cancer. The specimen was blood, collected at baseline. The J gene is TRBJ2-7, the V gene TRBV6-5; D perhaps matches TRBD2 (5 bases). CDR3 DNA: TGTGCCAGCAGTTACGGCGGGTCCCCCTACGAGCAGTACTTC. It is translated as CASSYGGSPYEQYF.